This TCR beta chain was profiled in a study of cytomegalovirus exposure and HLA in healthy donors. Study results and caveats: A later analysis found first-cohort TCR clusters tended to co-occur in the 100 to 150 validation repertoires.

The ends were cut back, 2 bases at V and 8 bases at J, with 13 bases in the middle. Germline V CDR1 and CDR2: KGHSH, LQKENI. This CDR3 region has 14 residues. The data were produced by immunoSEQ multiplex PCR, yet TCRdb's version contains in-frame clones alone and is incomplete. The repertoire holds about 160,000 clones, with about 96% as singletons. Details on this clone: Its antigen is unidentified.

Sequencing input: PBMCs. The rearrangement joins TRBV18 to TRBJ1-5; TRBD1 is a possible D gene (6 bases). This TCR was sampled from a woman under 30 in good health and CMV-seronegative. Written as DNA, the CDR3 is TGTGCCAGCTCACCAGGGTACAGGGAGAAGCCCCAGCATTTT. Protein: CASSPGYREKPQHF.